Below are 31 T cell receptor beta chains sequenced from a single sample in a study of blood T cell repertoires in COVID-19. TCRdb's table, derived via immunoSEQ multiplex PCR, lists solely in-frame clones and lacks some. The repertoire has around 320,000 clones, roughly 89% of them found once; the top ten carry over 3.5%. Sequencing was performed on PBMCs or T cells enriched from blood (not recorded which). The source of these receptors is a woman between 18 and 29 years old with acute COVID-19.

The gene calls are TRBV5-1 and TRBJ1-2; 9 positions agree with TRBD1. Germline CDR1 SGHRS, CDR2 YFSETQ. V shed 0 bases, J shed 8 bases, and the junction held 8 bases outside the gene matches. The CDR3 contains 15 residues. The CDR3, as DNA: TGCGCCAGCAGCTTGGTAGGGACAGGGAACGGGGGCTACACCTTC. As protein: CASSLVGTGNGGYTF.

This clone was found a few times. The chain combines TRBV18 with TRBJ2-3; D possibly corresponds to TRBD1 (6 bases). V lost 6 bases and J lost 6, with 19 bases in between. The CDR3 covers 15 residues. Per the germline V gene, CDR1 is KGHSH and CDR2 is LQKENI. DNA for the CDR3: TGTGCCAGCTCTCACTCTCCAGGGGTAGGTGATACGCAGTATTTT. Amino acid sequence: CASSHSPGVGDTQYF. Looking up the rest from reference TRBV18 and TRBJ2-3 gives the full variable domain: NAGVMQNPRHLVRRRGQEARLRCSPMKGHSHVYWYRQLPEEGLKFMVYLQKENIIDESGMPKERFSAEFPKEGPSILRIQQVVRGDSAAYFCASSHSPGVGDTQYFGPGTRLTVL.

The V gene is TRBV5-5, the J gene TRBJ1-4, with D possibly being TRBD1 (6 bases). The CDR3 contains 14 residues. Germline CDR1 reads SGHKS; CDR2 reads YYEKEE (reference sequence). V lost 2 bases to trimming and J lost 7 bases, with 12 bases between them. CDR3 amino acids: CASSLGGLGEKLFF. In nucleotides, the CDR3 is TGTGCCAGCAGCTTAGGGGGATTGGGTGAAAAACTGTTTTTT.

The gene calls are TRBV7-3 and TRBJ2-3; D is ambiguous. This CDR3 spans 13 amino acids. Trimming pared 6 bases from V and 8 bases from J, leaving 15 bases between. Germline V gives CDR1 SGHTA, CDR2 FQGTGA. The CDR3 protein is CASSPIGVFTQYF. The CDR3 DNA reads TGTGCCAGCAGTCCAATCGGAGTTTTTACGCAGTATTTT.

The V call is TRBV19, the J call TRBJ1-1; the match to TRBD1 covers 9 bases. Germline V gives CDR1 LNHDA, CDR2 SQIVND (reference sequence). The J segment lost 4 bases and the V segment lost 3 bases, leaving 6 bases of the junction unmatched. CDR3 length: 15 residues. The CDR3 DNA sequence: TGTGCCAGTAGTATGACAGGGGGAAAGAGCACTGAAGCTTTCTTT. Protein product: CASSMTGGKSTEAFF. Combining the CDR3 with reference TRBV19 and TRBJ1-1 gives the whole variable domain DGGITQSPKYLFRKEGQNVTLSCEQNLNHDAMYWYRQDPGQGLRLIYYSQIVNDFQKGDIAEGYSVSREKKESFPLTVTSAQKNPTAFYLCASSMTGGKSTEAFFGQGTRLTVV.

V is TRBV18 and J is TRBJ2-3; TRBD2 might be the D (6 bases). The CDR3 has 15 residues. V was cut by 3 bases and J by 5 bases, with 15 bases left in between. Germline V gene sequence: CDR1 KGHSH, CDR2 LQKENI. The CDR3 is CASSPIRAGGDTQYF. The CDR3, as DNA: TGTGCCAGCTCACCTATCCGGGCCGGGGGAGATACGCAGTATTTT.

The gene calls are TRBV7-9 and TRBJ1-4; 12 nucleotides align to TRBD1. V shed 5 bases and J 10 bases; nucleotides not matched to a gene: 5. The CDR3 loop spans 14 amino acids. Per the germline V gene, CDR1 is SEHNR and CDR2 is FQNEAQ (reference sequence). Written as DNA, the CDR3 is TGTGCCAGCAGCACTGGGACAGGGGGCGGAAAACTGTTTTTT. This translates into CASSTGTGGGKLFF.

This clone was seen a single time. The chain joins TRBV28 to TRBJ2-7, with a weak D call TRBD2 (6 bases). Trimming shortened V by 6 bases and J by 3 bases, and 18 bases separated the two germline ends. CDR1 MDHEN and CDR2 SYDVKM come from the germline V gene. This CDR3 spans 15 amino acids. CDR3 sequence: CASSSPNGRSYEQYF. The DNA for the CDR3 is TGTGCCAGCAGCTCCCCGAACGGGAGAAGCTACGAGCAGTACTTC. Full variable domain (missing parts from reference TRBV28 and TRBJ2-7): DVKVTQSSRYLVKRTGEKVFLECVQDMDHENMFWYRQDPGLGLRLIYFSYDVKMKEKGDIPEGYSVSREKKERFSLILESASTNQTSMYLCASSSPNGRSYEQYFGPGTRLTVT.

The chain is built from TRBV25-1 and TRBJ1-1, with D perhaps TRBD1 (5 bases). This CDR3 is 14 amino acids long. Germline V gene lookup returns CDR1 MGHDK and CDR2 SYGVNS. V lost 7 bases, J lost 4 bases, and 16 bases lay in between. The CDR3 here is CASIFGRGVTEAFF. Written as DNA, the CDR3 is TGTGCCAGCATTTTCGGGAGAGGGGTCACTGAAGCTTTCTTT.

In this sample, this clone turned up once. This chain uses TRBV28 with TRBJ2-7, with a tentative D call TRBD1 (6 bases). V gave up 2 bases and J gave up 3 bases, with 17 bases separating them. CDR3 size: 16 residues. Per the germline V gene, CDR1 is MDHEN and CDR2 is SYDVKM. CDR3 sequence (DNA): TGTGCCAGCAGTTTACGCCCCGGGACATACAACTACGAGCAGTACTTC. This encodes CASSLRPGTYNYEQYF.

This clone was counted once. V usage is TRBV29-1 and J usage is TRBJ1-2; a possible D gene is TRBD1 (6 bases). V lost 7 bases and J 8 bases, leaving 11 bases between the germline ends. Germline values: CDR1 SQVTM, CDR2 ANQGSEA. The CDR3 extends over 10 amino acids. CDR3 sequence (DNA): TGCAGCGATTCAGGGGAGGGCTACACCTTC. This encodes CSDSGEGYTF.

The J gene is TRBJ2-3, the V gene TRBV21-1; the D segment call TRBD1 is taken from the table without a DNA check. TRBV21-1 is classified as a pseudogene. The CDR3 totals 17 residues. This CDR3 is CASSNGWDRGYTDTQYF. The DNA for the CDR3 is TGTGCCAGCAGCAATGGCTGGGACAGGGGCTACACAGATACGCAGTATTTT.

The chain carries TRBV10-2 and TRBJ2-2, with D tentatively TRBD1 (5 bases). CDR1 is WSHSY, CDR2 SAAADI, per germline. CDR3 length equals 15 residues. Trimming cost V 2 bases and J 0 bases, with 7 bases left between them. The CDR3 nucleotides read TGCGCCAGCAGTGAGGTGGGGCCGAACACCGGGGAGCTGTTTTTT. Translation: CASSEVGPNTGELFF.

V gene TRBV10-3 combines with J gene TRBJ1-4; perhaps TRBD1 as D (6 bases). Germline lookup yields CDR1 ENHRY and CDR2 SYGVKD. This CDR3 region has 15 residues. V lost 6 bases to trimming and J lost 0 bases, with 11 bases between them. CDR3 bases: TGTGCCATCAGCCGGGACATTGCAACTAATGAAAAACTGTTTTTT. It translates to CAISRDIATNEKLFF.

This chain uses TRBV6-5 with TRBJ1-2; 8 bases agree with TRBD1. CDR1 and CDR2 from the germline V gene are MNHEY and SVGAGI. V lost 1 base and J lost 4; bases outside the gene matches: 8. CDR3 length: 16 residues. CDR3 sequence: CASSYFRQGRSYGYTF. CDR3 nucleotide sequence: TGTGCCAGCAGTTACTTTAGACAGGGGAGAAGCTATGGCTACACCTTC.

The CDR3 protein is CASSQSLAGAYEQYF. In DNA, the CDR3 is TGTGCCAGCAGCCAATCTCTAGCGGGAGCTTACGAGCAGTACTTC. The V and J genes are TRBV4-2 and TRBJ2-7; 10 bases map to TRBD2. Per germline, CDR1 LGHNA and CDR2 YNFKEQ. The CDR3 covers 15 residues. J gave up 4 bases and V 2 bases, and 5 bases lay outside the gene matches.

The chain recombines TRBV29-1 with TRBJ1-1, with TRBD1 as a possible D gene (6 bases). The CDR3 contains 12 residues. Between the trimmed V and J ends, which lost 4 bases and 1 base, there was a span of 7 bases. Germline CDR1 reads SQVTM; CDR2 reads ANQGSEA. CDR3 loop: CSVARGNTEAFF. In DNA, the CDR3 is TGCAGCGTTGCCAGGGGGAACACTGAAGCTTTCTTT.

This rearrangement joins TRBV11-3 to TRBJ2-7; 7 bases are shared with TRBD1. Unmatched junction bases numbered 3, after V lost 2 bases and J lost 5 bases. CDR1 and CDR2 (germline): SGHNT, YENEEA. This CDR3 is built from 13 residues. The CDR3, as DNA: TGTGCCAGCAGCTTAACAGGGGACAACGAGCAGTACTTC. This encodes CASSLTGDNEQYF.

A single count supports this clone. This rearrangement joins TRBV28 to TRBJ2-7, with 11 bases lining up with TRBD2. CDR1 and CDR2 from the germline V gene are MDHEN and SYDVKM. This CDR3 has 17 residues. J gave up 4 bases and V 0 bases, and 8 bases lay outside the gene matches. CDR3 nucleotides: TGTGCCAGCAGTTTATGGGGTAGCGGGAGGGCCTTTTACGAGCAGTACTTC. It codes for CASSLWGSGRAFYEQYF.

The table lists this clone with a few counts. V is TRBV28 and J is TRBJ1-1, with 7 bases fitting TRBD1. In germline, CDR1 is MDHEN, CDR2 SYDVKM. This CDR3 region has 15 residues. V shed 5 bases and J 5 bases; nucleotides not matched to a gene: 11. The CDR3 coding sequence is TGTGCCAGCAGTCAGGAAGGGACAGTAGTGACTGAAGCTTTCTTT. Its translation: CASSQEGTVVTEAFF.

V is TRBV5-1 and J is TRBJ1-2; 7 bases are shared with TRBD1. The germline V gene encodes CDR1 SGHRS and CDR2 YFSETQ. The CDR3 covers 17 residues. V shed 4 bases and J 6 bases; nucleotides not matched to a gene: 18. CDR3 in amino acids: CASSHTPTGDVVDGYTF. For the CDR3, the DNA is TGCGCCAGCAGCCACACGCCCACAGGGGACGTCGTGGATGGCTACACCTTC.

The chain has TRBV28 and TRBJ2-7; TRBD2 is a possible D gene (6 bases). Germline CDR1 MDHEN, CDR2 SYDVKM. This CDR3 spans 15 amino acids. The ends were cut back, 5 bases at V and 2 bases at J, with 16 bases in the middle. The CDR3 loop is CASSLSGPLPYEQYF. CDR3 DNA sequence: TGTGCCAGCAGTCTTAGCGGTCCTCTTCCCTACGAGCAGTACTTC.

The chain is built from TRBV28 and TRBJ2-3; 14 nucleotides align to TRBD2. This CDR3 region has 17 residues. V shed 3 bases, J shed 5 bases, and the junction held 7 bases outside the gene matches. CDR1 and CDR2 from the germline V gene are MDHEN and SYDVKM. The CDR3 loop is CASSLGGLAGVGDTQYF. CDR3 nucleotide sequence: TGTGCCAGCAGTTTGGGGGGACTAGCGGGAGTAGGAGATACGCAGTATTTT.

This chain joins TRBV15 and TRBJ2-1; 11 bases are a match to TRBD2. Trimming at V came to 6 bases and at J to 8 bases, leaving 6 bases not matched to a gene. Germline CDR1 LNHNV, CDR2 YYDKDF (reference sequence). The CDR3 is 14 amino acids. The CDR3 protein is CATRRLAGLDEQFF. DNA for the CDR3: TGTGCCACCAGGCGACTAGCGGGATTGGATGAGCAGTTCTTC.

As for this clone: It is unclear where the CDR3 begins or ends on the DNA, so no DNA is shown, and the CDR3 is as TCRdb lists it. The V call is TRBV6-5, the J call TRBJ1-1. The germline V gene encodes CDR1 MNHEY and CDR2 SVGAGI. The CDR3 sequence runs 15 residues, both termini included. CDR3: CASSTSGRDESEAFF.

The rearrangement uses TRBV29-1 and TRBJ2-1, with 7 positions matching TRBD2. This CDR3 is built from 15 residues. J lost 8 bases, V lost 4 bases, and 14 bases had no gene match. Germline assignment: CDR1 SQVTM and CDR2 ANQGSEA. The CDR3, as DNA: TGCAGCGTTGGGACGCGGCGGGAGAAGTTCGATGAGCAGTTCTTC. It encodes CSVGTRREKFDEQFF.

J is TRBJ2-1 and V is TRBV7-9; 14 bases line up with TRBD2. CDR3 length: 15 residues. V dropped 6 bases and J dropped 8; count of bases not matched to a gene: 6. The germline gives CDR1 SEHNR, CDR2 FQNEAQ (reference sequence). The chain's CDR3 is CASSTGTSGSDEQFF. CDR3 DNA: TGTGCCAGCAGTACCGGGACTAGCGGGAGCGATGAGCAGTTCTTC.

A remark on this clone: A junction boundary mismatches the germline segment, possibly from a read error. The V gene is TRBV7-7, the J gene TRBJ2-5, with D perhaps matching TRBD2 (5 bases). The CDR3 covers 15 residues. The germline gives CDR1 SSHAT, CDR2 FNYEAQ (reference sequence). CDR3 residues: CASSSGLQRQETQYF. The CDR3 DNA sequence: TGTGCTAGCAGCTCCGGGTTGCAGCGGCAAGAGACCCAGTACTTC.

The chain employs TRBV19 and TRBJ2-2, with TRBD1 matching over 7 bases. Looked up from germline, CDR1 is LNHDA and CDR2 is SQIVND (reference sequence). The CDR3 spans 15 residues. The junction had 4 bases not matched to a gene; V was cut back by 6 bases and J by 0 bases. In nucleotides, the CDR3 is TGTGCCAGTAGGACCGGGACAGCGAACACCGGGGAGCTGTTTTTT. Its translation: CASRTGTANTGELFF.

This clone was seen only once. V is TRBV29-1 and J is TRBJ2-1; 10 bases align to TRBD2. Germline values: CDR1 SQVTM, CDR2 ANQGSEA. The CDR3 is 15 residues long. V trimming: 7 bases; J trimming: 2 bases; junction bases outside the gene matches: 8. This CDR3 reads CSAAIAGGAYNEQFF. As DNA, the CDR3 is TGCAGCGCTGCCATAGCGGGAGGAGCCTACAATGAGCAGTTCTTC.

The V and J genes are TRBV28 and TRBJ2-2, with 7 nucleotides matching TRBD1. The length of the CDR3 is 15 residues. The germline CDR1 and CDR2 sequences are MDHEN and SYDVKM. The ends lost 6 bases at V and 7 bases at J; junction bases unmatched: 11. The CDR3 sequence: CASRPGQQSDGELFF. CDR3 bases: TGTGCCAGCAGGCCGGGACAGCAGTCGGACGGGGAGCTGTTTTTT.